This TCR beta chain was sequenced in a study of T cell changes during pregnancy in multiple sclerosis (dated by TCRdb to between 2018 and 2020). Notes on the research overall: Changes in the T cell repertoire over the course of pregnancy were examined in this study in women with multiple sclerosis.

Library construction relied on the immunoSEQ multiplex PCR assay. This immuneACCESS table, as held by TCRdb, lists in-frame sequences with V and J called but not all clones. Of the missing ones, under half trace to an unresolved V gene in checked studies; the others have no known cause. This sample is represented by some 100,000 clones; 85% to 95% of them were singletons. The top ten clones comprise 1.2% of the sample. Relative to germline, V is 7 bases shorter and J is 4 bases shorter, with 8 bases between their ends. The CDR3, cysteine through phenylalanine, is 12 amino acids long. The DNA shown is the 36-base CDR3, in frame from base 1. CDR1 and CDR2, per the germline V gene, are MNHNS and SASEGT. As for this clone: Its antigen has not been determined. No clone much larger than this one lies a single base away; base qualities are absent.

The rearrangement joined TRBV6-1 to TRBJ2-1; the D segment cannot be called with confidence. The clonotype comes from a female donor with multiple sclerosis, enrolled in a pregnancy study. Source: peripheral blood, taken in the second trimester of pregnancy. The CDR3 protein: CASTHYYNEQFF. The bases are TGTGCCAGCACTCACTATTACAATGAGCAGTTCTTC.